The present TCR beta chain was sequenced within a study of post-analysis software for immune sequencing data. Background on the study: Progressive-relapsing, secondary progressive and relapsing-remitting multiple sclerosis were among the disease courses included. General study results and limits: Included in a set of roughly five TRBV segments more frequent in patients than controls were TRBV5-6, TRBV5-1 and TRBV20-1. Samples from one preparation batch, clustered by F measure, grouped strongly together. Significantly lower normalized Chao1 diversity was found in patients with multiple sclerosis relative to controls.

A note on this clonotype: Its target is unknown.

Germline V gene lookup returns CDR1 ENHRY and CDR2 SYGVKD. This CDR3 is 13 amino acids long. V was shortened by 6 bases and J by 3 bases, with 11 bases between the two germline ends. Prepared libraries of TCR beta cDNA carried unique molecular identifiers. From roughly 1 to 10 million T cells, 400,000 to 550,000 cDNA molecules were obtained. TCRdb called the PCR reads again in MiXCR, with one record for every CDR3 protein. This sample has about 430,000 distinct CDR3 sequences, with roughly 38% found just once. Source material: blood. The chain recombines TRBV10-3 with TRBJ1-2; D gene uncertain. This clonotype was sampled from a girl aged 2-9 years with multiple sclerosis. CDR3: CAISTDTDYGYTF. The CDR3, as DNA: TGTGCCATCAGCACCGACACTGACTATGGCTACACCTTC.